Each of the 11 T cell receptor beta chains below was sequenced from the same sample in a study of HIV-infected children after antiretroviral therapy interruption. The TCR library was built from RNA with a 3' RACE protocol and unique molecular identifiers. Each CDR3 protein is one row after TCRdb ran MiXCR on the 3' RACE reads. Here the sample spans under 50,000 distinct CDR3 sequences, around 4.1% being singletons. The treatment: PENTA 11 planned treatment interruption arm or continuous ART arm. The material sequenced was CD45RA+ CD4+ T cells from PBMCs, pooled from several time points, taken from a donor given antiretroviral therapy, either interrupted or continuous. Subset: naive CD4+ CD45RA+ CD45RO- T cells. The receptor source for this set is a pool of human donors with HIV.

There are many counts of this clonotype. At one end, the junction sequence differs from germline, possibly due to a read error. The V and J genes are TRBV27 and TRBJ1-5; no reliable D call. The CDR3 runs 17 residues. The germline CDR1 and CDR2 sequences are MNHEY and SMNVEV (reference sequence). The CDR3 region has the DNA TGTGCCAGCAGTCTATCCCGGCTTGAGAAGGGTGCTCAGCCCCAGCATTTT. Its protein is CASSLSRLEKGAQPQHF.

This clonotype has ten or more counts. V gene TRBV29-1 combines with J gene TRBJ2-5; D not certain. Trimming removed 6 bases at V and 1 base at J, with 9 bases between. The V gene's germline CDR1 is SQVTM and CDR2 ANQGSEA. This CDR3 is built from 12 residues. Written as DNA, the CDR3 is TGCAGCGTACTGGGCGGCCAAGAGACCCAGTACTTC. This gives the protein CSVLGGQETQYF.

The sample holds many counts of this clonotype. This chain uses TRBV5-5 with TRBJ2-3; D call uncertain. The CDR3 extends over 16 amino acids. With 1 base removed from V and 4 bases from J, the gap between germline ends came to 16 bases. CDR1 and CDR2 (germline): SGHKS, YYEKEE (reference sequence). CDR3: CASSLNPGPPPDTQYF. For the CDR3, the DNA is TGTGCCAGCAGCTTGAACCCGGGCCCCCCCCCAGATACGCAGTATTTT.

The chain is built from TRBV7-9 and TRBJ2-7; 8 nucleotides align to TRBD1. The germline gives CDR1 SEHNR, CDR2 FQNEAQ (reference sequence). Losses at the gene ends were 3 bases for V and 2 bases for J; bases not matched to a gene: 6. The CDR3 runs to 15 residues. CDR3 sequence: CASSLDRVKPYEQYF. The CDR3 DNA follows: TGTGCCAGCAGCTTGGACAGGGTTAAACCCTACGAGCAGTACTTC.

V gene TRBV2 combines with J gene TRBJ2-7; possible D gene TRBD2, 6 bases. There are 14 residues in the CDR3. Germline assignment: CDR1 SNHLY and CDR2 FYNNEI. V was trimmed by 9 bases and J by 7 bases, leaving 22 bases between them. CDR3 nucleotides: TGTGCCAGTAGAAGGACCGGGACTCACTATGAGCAGTACTTC. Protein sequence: CASRRTGTHYEQYF.

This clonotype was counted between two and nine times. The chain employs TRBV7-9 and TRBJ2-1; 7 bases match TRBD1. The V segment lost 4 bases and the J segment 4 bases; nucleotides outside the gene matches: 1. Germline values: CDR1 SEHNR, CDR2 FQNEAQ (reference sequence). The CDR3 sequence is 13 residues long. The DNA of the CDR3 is TGTGCCAGCAGCTCGGGACAGTACAATGAGCAGTTCTTC. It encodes CASSSGQYNEQFF. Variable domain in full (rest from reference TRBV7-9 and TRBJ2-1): DTGVSQNPRHKITKRGQNVTFRCDPISEHNRLYWYRQTLGQGPEFLTYFQNEAQLEKSRLLSDRFSAERPKGSFSTLEIQRTEQGDSAMYLCASSSGQYNEQFFGPGTRLTVL.

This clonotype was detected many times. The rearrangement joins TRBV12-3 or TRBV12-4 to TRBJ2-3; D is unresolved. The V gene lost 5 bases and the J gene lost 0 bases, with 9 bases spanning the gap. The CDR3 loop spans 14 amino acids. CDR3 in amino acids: CASSVGSSTDTQYF. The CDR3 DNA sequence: TGTGCCAGCAGTGTCGGGTCTAGCACAGATACGCAGTATTTT.

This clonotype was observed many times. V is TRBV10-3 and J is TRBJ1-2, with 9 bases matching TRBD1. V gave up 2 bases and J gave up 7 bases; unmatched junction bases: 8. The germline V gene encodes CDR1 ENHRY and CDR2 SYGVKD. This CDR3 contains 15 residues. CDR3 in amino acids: CAISEEPGTGSGYTF. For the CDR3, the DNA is TGTGCCATCAGTGAGGAACCCGGGACAGGGAGTGGCTACACCTTC.

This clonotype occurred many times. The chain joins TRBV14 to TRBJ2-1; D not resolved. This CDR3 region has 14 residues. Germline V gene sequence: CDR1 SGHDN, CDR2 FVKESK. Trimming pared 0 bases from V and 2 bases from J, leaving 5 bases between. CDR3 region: CASSQDRAYNEQFF. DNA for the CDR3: TGTGCCAGCAGCCAAGATCGAGCCTACAATGAGCAGTTCTTC.

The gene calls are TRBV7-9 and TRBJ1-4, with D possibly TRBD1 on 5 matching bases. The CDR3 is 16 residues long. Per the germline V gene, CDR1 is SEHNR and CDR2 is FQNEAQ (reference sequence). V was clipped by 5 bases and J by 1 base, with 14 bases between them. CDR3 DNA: TGTGCCAGCAGCCTTCAGGGAGGGCAAACTAATGAAAAACTGTTTTTT. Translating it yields CASSLQGGQTNEKLFF.

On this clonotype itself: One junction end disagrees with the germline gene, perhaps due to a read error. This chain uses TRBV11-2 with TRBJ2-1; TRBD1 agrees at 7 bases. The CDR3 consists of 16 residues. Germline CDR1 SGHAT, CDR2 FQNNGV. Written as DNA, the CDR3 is TGTGCCAGCAACTTAAAATGGGACAGCTCCTACAATGAGCAGTTCTTC. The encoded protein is CASNLKWDSSYNEQFF.